A selection of T cell receptor beta chains follows, all from one sample in a study of cytomegalovirus exposure and HLA in healthy donors. Produced via immunoSEQ multiplex PCR; TCRdb's table is partial and in-frame only. This sample yields some 190,000 clones, of which roughly 77% are seen a single time; roughly 1.5% belongs to the top ten. Sequences were obtained from PBMCs. These receptors originate from a woman in her fifties or sixties in good health and CMV-seronegative. The CDR3 runs from the conserved cysteine through the conserved F or W. The D gene is left open where the match is weak. Clone size is shown for a subset of rows, as once, few, many or a class of expanded clone.

j_call	d_call	v_call	clone_size	cdr3_nt	cdr3_aa
TRBJ1-5	NA	TRBV19	NA	TGTGCCAGTAGTATAGACGGTCACCAGCCCCAGCATTTT	CASSIDGHQPQHF
TRBJ1-5	TRBD1	TRBV7-9	NA	TGTGCCAGCAGCTTAGTGGGGACAGGGGGCTTTGGTCAGCCCCAGCATTTT	CASSLVGTGGFGQPQHF
TRBJ1-5	TRBD1	TRBV19	NA	TGTGCCAGTACTGTGGGACAGGGAAGTCAGCCCCAGCATTTT	CASTVGQGSQPQHF
TRBJ2-7	TRBD1	TRBV6-5	NA	TGTGCCACCTATCGACGGGGACAGCTTGATTACGAGCAGTACTTC	CATYRRGQLDYEQYF
TRBJ1-1	NA	TRBV7-2	NA	TGTGCCAGCAGCACCGTCCGTCCGGGCACTGAAGCTTTCTTT	CASSTVRPGTEAFF
TRBJ2-2	TRBD2	TRBV7-9	NA	TGTGCCAGCAGACGCGGGGGATTAACCGGGGAGCTGTTTTTT	CASRRGGLTGELFF
TRBJ1-3	NA	TRBV6-1	NA	TGTGCCAGCAGTGGGCGGTCCACTGGCTCTGGAAACACCATATATTTT	CASSGRSTGSGNTIYF
TRBJ1-6	TRBD1	TRBV19	NA	TGTGCCAGTATTTCCGGACAGGTCTATAATTCACCCCTCCACTTT	CASISGQVYNSPLHF
TRBJ1-2	NA	TRBV15	once	TGTGCCACCAGCAGAGAGATTTTGACAGGCAACTATGGCTACACCTTC	CATSREILTGNYGYTF
TRBJ1-3	TRBD1	TRBV6-1	NA	TGTGCCAGCAGTAAGACAGGGACTGCTGGAAACACCATATATTTT	CASSKTGTAGNTIYF
TRBJ2-3	TRBD2	TRBV4-3	NA	TGCGCCAGCAGCCAAGAGCGTAGCGGGGGCCGCACAGATACGCAGTATTTT	CASSQERSGGRTDTQYF
TRBJ2-2	NA	TRBV19	NA	TGTGCCAGCGGGTGGGCCGGGGAGCTGTTTTTT	CASGWAGELFF
TRBJ2-7	TRBD2	TRBV13	NA	TGTGCCAGCAGCCCTTATAGCGGGAGCTCCTACGAGCAGTACTTC	CASSPYSGSSYEQYF
TRBJ2-1	NA	TRBV12-5	NA	TGTGCTAGCGCCGCGCCAACTGAGCAGTTCTTC	CASAAPTEQFF
TRBJ2-3	TRBD1	TRBV19	once	TGTGCCAGTAGTACGGGACAGGGGGTAGATACGCAGTATTTT	CASSTGQGVDTQYF
TRBJ1-2	NA	TRBV5-4	NA	TGTGCCAGCAGCTTTTCGACAAACAACTATGGCTACACCTTC	CASSFSTNNYGYTF
TRBJ1-3	NA	TRBV6-5	NA	TGTGCCAGCAGTTACTCGAGAGATGCGGTCGGAAACACCATATATTTT	CASSYSRDAVGNTIYF
TRBJ2-7	TRBD2	TRBV29-1	NA	TGCAGCGTGTTAACCCTAGCGGATTCCTACGAGCAGTACTTC	CSVLTLADSYEQYF
TRBJ2-3	TRBD2	TRBV2	once	TGTGCCACCCCTGAGAGCGGGGGTTTTAATACGCAGTATTTT	CATPESGGFNTQYF
TRBJ2-3	TRBD1	TRBV5-6	NA	TGTGCCAGCAGCATGACAGGGGATAGCACAGATACGCAGTATTTT	CASSMTGDSTDTQYF
TRBJ2-2	TRBD2	TRBV27	few	TGTGCCAGCAGTAGGGGACTAGCGGGAGGGAACACCGGGGAGCTGTTTTTT	CASSRGLAGGNTGELFF
TRBJ1-5	NA	TRBV9	few	TGTGCCAGCAGCGTAGCCGACAGTTTAAATCAGCCCCAGCATTTT	CASSVADSLNQPQHF
TRBJ2-1	TRBD2	TRBV28	NA	TGTGCCAGCAACTGGGGAGGGGCTTCCTACAATGAGCAGTTCTTC	CASNWGGASYNEQFF
TRBJ1-5	NA	TRBV6-1	once	TGTGCCAGCAGTAAGGCAGGGCCAAGCAATCAGCCCCAGCATTTT	CASSKAGPSNQPQHF
TRBJ2-5	NA	TRBV5-4	NA	TGTGCCAGCAGCTTCCGTAGCGAACAAGAGACCCAGTACTTC	CASSFRSEQETQYF
TRBJ1-1	NA	TRBV4-3	NA	TGCGCCAGCAGCCTGACCCCCCGGGTTCCACTAGGGGCTTTCTTT	CASSLTPRVPLGAFF
TRBJ2-5	TRBD1	TRBV28	few	TGTGCCAGCAGTTTACAGGGGGCGGGGGAGACCCAGTACTTC	CASSLQGAGETQYF
TRBJ1-1	NA	TRBV28	NA	TGTGCCAGCAGTTTAATGGCAGGGCACACTGAAGCTTTCTTT	CASSLMAGHTEAFF
TRBJ1-1	TRBD1	TRBV19	few	TGTGCCAGTAGACAGGGGCGGGGGAACACTGAAGCTTTCTTT	CASRQGRGNTEAFF
TRBJ1-6	TRBD1	TRBV27	NA	TGTGCCAGCAGTTTATCTCCCCCGGGACAGGGAGGTTCACCCCTCCACTTT	CASSLSPPGQGGSPLHF
TRBJ2-3	NA	TRBV2	few	TGTGCCAGCAGTGAAGATCTAGCCTACACAGATACGCAGTATTTT	CASSEDLAYTDTQYF
TRBJ2-7	NA	TRBV13	NA	TGTGCCAGCACACTCGGCAGGGACTCCTACGAGCAGTACTTC	CASTLGRDSYEQYF
TRBJ2-4	NA	TRBV9	NA	TGTGCCAGCAGCGTAGGTACGGGGGTAGCCAAAAACATTCAGTACTTC	CASSVGTGVAKNIQYF
TRBJ1-1	NA	TRBV6-4	NA	TGTGCCAGCAGTGAGGGGCCCTACACTGAAGCTTTCTTT	CASSEGPYTEAFF
TRBJ1-2	TRBD1	TRBV5-4	NA	TGTGCCAGCAGCCGGGGACAGGCTAACTATGGCTACACCTTC	CASSRGQANYGYTF
TRBJ1-1	NA	TRBV5-1	NA	TGCGCCAGCAGCTTTTCGGGGGTGTCTGTGAACACTGAAGCTTTCTTT	CASSFSGVSVNTEAFF
TRBJ2-7	NA	TRBV5-1	NA	TGCGCCAGCAGCTTGGTCCAGGGTAGAGATTGGGAGCAGTACTTC	CASSLVQGRDWEQYF
TRBJ2-1	TRBD1	TRBV6-5	NA	TGTGCCAGCAGGCCAGACAGGGGACATTACAATGAGCAGTTCTTC	CASRPDRGHYNEQFF
TRBJ2-3	NA	TRBV28	NA	TGTGCCAGCAGCTTCAGTCCAGGGCAAAATACGCAGTATTTT	CASSFSPGQNTQYF
TRBJ1-4	NA	TRBV7-2	NA	TGTGCCAGCAGCTCCCGACAGGAGTATGAAAAACTGTTTTTT	CASSSRQEYEKLFF
TRBJ1-4	TRBD1	TRBV4-1	once	TGCGCCAGCAATGGGAGGACAGGGGCTCTCTCGGGTAATGAAAAACTGTTTTTT	CASNGRTGALSGNEKLFF
TRBJ2-3	TRBD2	TRBV7-3	NA	TGTGCCAGCAGCACTTCTAGCGGGGGCCCGAATACGCAGTATTTT	CASSTSSGGPNTQYF
TRBJ2-1	NA	TRBV7-8	NA	TGTGCCAGCAGCCAAACCCCGGGAGTCAGCTCCTACAATGAGCAGTTCTTC	CASSQTPGVSSYNEQFF
TRBJ1-1	NA	TRBV19	NA	TGTGCCAGTAGTACACAGGGTCAGAACACTGAAGCTTTCTTT	CASSTQGQNTEAFF
TRBJ1-2	NA	TRBV5-1	NA	TGCGCCAGCAGCTTGGTGCAGGGGATGGGCTACACCTTC	CASSLVQGMGYTF
TRBJ2-7	TRBD1	TRBV18	few	TGTGCCAGCTCACCTGGGACAGGACACTACGAGCAGTACTTC	CASSPGTGHYEQYF
TRBJ2-5	NA	TRBV5-6	NA	TGTGCCAGCAGCTTGGCAGGGCCGCAAGAGACCCAGTACTTC	CASSLAGPQETQYF
TRBJ2-3	TRBD2	TRBV7-3	NA	TGTGCCAGCAGCTTATCGGGACTAGCAGGGCCGGGGGATACGCAGTATTTT	CASSLSGLAGPGDTQYF
TRBJ1-2	NA	TRBV28	once	TGTGCCAGCAGAACCGACATAGGGAGGGGCCCTTATGGCTACACCTTC	CASRTDIGRGPYGYTF
TRBJ1-4	NA	TRBV6-1	few	TGTGCCAGCAGCGCCCGGACAGTTGGGGAAAAACTGTTTTTT	CASSARTVGEKLFF
TRBJ2-3	NA	TRBV5-1	NA	TGCGCCAGCAGCTTGGTGGGCCCAACCAGCCCCACAGATACGCAGTATTTT	CASSLVGPTSPTDTQYF
TRBJ1-1	NA	TRBV28	NA	TGTGCCAGCAGTTTTGGGGGGGGCACTGAAGCTTTCTTT	CASSFGGGTEAFF
TRBJ1-1	NA	TRBV9	NA	TGTGCCAGCAGCGTAGCCAGTATGAACACTGAAGCTTTCTTT	CASSVASMNTEAFF
TRBJ1-2	NA	TRBV5-1	NA	TGCGCCAGCAGCACCTTCCAAGGGGGGGTAAATGGCTACACCTTC	CASSTFQGGVNGYTF
TRBJ1-2	TRBD1	TRBV28	NA	TGTGCCAGCAGTTTATCCAATCCGGGGACAGGGAGTCGGGGTTCCTATGGCTACACCTTC	CASSLSNPGTGSRGSYGYTF